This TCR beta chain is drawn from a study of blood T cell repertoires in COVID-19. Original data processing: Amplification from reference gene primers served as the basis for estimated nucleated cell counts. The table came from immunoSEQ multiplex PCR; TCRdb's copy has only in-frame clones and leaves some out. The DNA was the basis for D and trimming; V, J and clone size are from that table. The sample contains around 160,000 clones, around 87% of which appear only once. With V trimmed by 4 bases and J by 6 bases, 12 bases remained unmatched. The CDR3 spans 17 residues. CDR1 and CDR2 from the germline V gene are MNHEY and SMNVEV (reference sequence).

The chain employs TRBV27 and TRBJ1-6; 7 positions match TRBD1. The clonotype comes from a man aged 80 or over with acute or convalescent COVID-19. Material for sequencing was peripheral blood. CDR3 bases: TGTGCCAGCAGTTCCCGACAGGGTAGTCGGCTTAATTCACCCCTCCACTTT. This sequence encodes CASSSRQGSRLNSPLHF.